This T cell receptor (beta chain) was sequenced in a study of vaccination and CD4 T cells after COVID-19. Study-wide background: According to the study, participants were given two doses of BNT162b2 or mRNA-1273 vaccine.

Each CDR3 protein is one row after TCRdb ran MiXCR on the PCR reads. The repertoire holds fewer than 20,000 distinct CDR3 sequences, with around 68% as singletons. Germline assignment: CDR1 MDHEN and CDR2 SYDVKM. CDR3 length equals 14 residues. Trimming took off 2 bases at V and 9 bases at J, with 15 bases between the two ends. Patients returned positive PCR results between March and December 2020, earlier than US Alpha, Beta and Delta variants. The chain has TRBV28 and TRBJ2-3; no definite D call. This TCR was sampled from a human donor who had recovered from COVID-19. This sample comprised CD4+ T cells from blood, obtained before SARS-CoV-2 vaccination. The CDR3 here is CASSLDQVVGTQYF. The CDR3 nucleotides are TGTGCCAGCAGTTTAGACCAGGTTGTGGGGACGCAGTATTTT.